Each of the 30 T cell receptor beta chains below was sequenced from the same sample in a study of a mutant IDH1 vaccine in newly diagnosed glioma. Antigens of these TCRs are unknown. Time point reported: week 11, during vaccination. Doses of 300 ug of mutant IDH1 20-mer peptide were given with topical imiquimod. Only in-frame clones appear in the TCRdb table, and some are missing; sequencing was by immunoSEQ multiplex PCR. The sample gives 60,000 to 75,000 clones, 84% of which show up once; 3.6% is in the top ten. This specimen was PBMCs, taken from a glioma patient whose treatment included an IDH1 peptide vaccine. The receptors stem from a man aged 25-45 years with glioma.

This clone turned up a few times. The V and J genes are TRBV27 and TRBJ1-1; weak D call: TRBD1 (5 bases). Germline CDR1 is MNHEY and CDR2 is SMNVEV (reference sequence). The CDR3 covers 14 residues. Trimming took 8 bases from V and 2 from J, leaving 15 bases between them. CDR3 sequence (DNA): TGTGCCAGCCCCGACGCACAGGCCAACACTGAAGCTTTCTTT. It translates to CASPDAQANTEAFF.

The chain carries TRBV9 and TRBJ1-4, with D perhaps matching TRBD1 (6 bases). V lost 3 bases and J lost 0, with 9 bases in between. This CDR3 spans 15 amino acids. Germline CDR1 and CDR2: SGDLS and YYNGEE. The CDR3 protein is CASSAAGATNEKLFF. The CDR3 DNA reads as TGTGCCAGCAGCGCAGCAGGGGCAACTAATGAAAAACTGTTTTTT.

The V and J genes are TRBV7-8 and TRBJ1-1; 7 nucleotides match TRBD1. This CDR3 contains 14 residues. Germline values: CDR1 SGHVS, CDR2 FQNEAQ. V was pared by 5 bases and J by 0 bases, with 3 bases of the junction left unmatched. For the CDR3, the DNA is TGTGCCAGCAGCCCGGGACAGCTGAACACTGAAGCTTTCTTT. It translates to CASSPGQLNTEAFF. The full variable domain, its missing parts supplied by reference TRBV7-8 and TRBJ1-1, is GAGVSQSPRYKVAKRGQDVALRCDPISGHVSLFWYQQALGQGPEFLTYFQNEAQLDKSGLPSDRFFAERPEGSVSTLKIQRTQQEDSAVYLCASSPGQLNTEAFFGQGTRLTVV.

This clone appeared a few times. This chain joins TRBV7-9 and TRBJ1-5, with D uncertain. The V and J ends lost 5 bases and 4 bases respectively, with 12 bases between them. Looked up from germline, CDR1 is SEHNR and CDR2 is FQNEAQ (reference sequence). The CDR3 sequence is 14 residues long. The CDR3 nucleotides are TGTGCCAGCAGCCAGACGACGGGGAATCAGCCCCAGCATTTT. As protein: CASSQTTGNQPQHF.

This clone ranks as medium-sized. Here the CDR3 reads CASSADRREQFF. CDR3 in DNA: TGTGCCAGCAGCGCCGACCGCCGAGAGCAGTTCTTC. This rearrangement joins TRBV7-9 to TRBJ2-1; unclear D gene. CDR1 and CDR2 from the germline V gene are SEHNR and FQNEAQ (reference sequence). CDR3 size: 12 residues. V dropped 5 bases and J dropped 10 bases, with 12 bases sitting between them.

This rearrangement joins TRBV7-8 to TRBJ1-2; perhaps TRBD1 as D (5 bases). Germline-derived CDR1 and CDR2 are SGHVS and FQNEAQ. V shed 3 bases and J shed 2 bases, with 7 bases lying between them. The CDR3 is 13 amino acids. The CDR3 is CASSLDTNYGYTF. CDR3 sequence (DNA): TGTGCCAGCAGCTTGGACACCAACTATGGCTACACCTTC.

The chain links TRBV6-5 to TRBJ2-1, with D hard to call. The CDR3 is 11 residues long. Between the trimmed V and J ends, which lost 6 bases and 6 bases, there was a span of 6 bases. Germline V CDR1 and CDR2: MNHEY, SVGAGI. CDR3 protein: CASSLSNEQFF. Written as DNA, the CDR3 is TGTGCCAGCAGCCTAAGCAATGAGCAGTTCTTC.

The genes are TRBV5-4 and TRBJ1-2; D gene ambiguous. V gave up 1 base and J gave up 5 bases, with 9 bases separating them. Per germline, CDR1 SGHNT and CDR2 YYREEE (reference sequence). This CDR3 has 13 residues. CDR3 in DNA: TGTGCCAGCAGCTTGTCCCTCTCATATGGCTACACCTTC. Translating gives CASSLSLSYGYTF.

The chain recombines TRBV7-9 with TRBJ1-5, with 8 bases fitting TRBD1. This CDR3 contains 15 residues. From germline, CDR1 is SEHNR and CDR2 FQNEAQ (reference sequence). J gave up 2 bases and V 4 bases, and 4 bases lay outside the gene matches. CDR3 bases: TGTGCCAGCAGCTCGACAGGGGTGGGCAATCAGCCCCAGCATTTT. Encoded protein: CASSSTGVGNQPQHF. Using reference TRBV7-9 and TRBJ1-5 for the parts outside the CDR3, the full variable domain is DTGVSQNPRHKITKRGQNVTFRCDPISEHNRLYWYRQTLGQGPEFLTYFQNEAQLEKSRLLSDRFSAERPKGSFSTLEIQRTEQGDSAMYLCASSSTGVGNQPQHFGDGTRLSIL.

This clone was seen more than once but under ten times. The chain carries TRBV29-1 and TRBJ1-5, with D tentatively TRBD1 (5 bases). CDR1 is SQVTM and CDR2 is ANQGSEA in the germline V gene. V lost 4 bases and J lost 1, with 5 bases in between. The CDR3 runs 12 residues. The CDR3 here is CSVGGSNQPQHF. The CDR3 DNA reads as TGCAGCGTTGGGGGCAGCAATCAGCCCCAGCATTTT.

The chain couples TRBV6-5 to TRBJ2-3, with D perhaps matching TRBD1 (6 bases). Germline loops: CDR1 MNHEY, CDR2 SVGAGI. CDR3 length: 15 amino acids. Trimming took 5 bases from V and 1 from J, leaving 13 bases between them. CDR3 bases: TGTGCCAGCAGTCCAAACAGGGCGGGCACAGATACGCAGTATTTT. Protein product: CASSPNRAGTDTQYF.

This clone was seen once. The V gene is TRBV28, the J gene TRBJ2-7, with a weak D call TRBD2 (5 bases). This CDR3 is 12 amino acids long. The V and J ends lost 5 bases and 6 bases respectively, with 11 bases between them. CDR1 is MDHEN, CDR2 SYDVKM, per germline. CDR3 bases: TGTGCCAGCAGTCCCATAGGAGGCGAGCAGTACTTC. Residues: CASSPIGGEQYF.

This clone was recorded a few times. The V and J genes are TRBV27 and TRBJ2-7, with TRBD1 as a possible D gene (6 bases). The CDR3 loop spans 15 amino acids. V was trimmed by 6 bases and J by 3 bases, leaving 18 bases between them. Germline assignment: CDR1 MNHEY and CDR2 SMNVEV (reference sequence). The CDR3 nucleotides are TGTGCCAGCAGATACGCCCGGGACATCATCTACGAGCAGTACTTC. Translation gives CASRYARDIIYEQYF.

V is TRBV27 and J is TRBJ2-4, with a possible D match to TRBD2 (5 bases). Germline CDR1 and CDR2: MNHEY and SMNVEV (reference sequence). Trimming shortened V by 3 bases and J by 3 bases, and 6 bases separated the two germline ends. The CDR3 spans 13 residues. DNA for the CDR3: TGTGCCAGCAGTTTTGAGGGCAAAAACATTCAGTACTTC. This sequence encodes CASSFEGKNIQYF.

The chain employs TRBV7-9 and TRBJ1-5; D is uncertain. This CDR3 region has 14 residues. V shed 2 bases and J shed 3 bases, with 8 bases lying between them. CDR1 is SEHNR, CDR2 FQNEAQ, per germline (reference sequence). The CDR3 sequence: CASSLSDLNQPQHF. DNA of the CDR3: TGTGCCAGCAGCTTATCCGACCTCAATCAGCCCCAGCATTTT.

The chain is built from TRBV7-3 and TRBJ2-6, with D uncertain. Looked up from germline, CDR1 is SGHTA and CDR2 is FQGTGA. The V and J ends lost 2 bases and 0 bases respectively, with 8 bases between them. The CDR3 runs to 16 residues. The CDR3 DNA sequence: TGTGCCAGCAGCTTATACCCCGTCTCTGGGGCCAACGTCCTGACTTTC. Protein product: CASSLYPVSGANVLTF.

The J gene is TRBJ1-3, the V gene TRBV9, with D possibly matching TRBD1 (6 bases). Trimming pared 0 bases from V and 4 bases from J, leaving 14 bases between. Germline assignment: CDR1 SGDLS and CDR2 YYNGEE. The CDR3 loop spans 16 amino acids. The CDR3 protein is CASSVDPGVGGNTIYF. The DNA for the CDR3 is TGTGCCAGCAGCGTAGACCCAGGGGTAGGAGGAAACACCATATATTTT. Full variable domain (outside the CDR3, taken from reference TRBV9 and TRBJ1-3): DSGVTQTPKHLITATGQRVTLRCSPRSGDLSVYWYQQSLDQGLQFLIQYYNGEERAKGNILERFSAQQFPDLHSELNLSSLELGDSALYFCASSVDPGVGGNTIYFGEGSWLTVV.

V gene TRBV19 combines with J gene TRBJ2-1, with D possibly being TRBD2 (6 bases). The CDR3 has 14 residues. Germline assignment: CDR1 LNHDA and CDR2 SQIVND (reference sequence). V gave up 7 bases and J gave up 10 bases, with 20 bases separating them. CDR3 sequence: CASTFSEGKGEQFF. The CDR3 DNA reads TGTGCCAGTACCTTCTCGGAGGGAAAGGGGGAGCAGTTCTTC.

The CDR3 DNA sequence: TGCAGCGTTAGAAGAAGCGGGAATAACTATGGCTACACCTTC. Amino acid sequence: CSVRRSGNNYGYTF. The V gene is TRBV29-1, the J gene TRBJ1-2; D is ambiguous. V dropped 5 bases and J dropped 1 base, with 14 bases sitting between them. CDR3 length: 14 residues. Germline V gene data show CDR1 as SQVTM and CDR2 as ANQGSEA.

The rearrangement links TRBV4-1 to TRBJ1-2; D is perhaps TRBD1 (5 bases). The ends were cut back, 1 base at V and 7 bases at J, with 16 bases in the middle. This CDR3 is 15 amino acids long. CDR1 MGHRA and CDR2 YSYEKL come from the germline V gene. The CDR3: CASSQASRALSGYTF. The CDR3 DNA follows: TGCGCCAGCAGCCAAGCATCCAGGGCTCTTTCTGGCTACACCTTC.

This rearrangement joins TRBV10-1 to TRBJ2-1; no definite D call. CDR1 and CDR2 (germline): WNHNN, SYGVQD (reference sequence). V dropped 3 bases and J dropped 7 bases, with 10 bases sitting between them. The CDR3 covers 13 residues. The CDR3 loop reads CASSEPSTNEQFF. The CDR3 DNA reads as TGCGCCAGCAGTGAACCTTCGACAAATGAGCAGTTCTTC.

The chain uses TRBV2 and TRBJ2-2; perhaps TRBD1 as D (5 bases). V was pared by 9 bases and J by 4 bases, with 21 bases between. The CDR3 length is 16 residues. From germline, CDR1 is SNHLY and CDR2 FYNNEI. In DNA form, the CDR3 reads TGTGCCAGTACCCTGTATCAGGGCATGGTCACCGGGGAGCTGTTTTTT. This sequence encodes CASTLYQGMVTGELFF. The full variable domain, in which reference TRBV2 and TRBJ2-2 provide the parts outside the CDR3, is EPEVTQTPSHQVTQMGQEVILRCVPISNHLYFYWYRQILGQKVEFLVSFYNNEISEKSEIFDDQFSVERPDGSNFTLKIRSTKLEDSAMYFCASTLYQGMVTGELFFGEGSRLTVL.

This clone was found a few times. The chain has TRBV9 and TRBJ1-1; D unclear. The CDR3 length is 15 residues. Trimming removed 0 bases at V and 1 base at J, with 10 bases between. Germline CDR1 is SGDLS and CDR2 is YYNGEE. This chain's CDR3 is CASSVEPQENTEAFF. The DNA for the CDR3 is TGTGCCAGCAGCGTAGAGCCTCAAGAGAACACTGAAGCTTTCTTT. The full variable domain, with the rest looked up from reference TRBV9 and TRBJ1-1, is DSGVTQTPKHLITATGQRVTLRCSPRSGDLSVYWYQQSLDQGLQFLIQYYNGEERAKGNILERFSAQQFPDLHSELNLSSLELGDSALYFCASSVEPQENTEAFFGQGTRLTVV.

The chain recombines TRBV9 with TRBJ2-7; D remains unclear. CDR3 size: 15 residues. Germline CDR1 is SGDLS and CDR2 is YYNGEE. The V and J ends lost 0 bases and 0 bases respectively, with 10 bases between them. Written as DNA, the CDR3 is TGTGCCAGCAGCGTAGAATGGAAAAGCTCCTACGAGCAGTACTTC. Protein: CASSVEWKSSYEQYF.

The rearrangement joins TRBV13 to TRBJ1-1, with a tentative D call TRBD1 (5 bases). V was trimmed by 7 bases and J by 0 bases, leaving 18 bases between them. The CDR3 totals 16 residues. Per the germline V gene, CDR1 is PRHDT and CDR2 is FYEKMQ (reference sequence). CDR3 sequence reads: CASTGGMGSMNTEAFF. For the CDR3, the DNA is TGTGCCAGCACTGGGGGAATGGGGAGCATGAACACTGAAGCTTTCTTT.

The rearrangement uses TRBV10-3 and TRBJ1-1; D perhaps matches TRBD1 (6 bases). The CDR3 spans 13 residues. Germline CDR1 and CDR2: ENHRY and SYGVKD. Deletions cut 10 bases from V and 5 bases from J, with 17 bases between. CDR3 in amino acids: CATSGGAGTEAFF. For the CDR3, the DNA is TGTGCCACGTCCGGGGGGGCGGGGACTGAAGCTTTCTTT.

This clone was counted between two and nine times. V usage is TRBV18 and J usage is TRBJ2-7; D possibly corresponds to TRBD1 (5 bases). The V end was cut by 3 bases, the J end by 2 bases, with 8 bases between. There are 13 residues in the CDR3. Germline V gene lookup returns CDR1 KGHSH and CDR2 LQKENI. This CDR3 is CASSPLGPYEQYF. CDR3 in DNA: TGTGCCAGCTCACCCTTGGGGCCCTACGAGCAGTACTTC.

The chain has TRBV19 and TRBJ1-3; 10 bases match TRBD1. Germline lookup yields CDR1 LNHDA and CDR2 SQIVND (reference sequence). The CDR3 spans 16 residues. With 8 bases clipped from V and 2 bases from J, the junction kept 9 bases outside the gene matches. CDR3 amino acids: CASADRGYRTGNTIYF. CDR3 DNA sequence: TGTGCCAGTGCGGACAGGGGGTATAGAACTGGAAACACCATATATTTT.

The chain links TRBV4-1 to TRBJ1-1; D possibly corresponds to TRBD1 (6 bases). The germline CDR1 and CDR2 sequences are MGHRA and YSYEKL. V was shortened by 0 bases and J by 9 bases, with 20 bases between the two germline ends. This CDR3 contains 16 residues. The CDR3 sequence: CASSQDWGRGMVKAFF. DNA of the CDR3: TGCGCCAGCAGCCAAGATTGGGGCAGGGGCATGGTAAAAGCTTTCTTT.

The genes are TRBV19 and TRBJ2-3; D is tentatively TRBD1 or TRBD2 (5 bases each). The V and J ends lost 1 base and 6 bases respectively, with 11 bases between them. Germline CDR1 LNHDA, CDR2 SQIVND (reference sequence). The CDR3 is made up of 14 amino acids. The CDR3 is CASSIVGGDDTQYF. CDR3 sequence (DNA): TGTGCCAGTAGTATAGTTGGGGGAGACGATACGCAGTATTTT.